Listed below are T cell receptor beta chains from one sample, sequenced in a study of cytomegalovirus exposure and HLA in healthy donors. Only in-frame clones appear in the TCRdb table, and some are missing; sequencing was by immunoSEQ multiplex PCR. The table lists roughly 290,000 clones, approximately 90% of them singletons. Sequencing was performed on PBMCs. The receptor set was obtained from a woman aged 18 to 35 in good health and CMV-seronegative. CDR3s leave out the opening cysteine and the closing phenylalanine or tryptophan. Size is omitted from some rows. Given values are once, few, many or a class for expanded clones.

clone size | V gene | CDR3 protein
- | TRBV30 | AWSVLYEQY
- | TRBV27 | ASSFGTATTYEQY
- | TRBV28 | ASSLDRAQETQY
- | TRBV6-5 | ASSYSGVRGSGGYT
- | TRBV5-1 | ASSLNGGQPNTEAF
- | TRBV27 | ASSTGVNEQF
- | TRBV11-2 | ASSTEAGRTDTQY
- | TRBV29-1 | SVDQRAGRAF
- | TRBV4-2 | ASSRTGTLTYNEQF
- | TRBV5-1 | ASSSSDYGYT
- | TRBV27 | ASSLSTPTGINYGYT
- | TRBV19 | ASSPTGGGNQPQH
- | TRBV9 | ASSAQGGGGEQY
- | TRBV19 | ASRRQGVNDQPQH
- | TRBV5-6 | ASSGLRQGSFYGYT
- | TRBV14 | ASSQWGGRETQY
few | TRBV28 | ATQRGHEQY
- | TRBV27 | ASTRGQPEQY
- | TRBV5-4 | ASSPDSYSGNTIY
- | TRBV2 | ASRDRASMGEQY
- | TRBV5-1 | ASSAGTGGDEKLF
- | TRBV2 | ASSPRGRLSTDTQY
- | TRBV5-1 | ASSLGYGTVNTEAF
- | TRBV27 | ASSSERASNIQY
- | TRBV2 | ASSGQGSGNTIY
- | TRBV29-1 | SVEAGHEKLF
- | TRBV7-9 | ASSFLGLAGGRVDIQY
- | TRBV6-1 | ASRGGGAGTDTQY
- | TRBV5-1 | ASSLTGFSNQPQH
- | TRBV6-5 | ASGQGLNTEAF
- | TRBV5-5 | ASSIHRTGATEAF
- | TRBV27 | ASSSTQGYNVLT
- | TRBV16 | ASSQSSGGNTIY
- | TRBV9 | ASSEGQNYGYT
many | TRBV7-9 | ASSPVHSGNTIY